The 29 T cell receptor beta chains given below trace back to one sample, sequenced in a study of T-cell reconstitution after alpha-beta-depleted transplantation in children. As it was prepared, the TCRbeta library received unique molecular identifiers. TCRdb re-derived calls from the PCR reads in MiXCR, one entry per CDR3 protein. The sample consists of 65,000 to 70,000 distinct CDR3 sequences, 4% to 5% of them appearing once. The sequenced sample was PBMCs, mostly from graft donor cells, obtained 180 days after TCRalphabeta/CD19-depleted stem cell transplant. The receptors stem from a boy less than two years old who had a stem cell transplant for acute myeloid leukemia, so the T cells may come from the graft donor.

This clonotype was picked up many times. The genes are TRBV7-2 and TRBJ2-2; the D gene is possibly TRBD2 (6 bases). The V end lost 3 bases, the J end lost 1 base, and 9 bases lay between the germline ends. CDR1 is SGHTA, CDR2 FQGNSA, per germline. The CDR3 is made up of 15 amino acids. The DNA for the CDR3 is TGTGCCAGCAGCTTGGGACTCCAGAACACCGGGGAGCTGTTTTTT. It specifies CASSLGLQNTGELFF.

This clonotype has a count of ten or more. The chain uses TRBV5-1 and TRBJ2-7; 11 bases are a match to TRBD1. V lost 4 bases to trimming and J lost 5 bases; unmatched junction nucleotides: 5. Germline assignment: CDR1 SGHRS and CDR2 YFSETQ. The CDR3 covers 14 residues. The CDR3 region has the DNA TGCGCCAGCAGCACTGGACAGGGGGCAGACGAGCAGTACTTC. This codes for CASSTGQGADEQYF.

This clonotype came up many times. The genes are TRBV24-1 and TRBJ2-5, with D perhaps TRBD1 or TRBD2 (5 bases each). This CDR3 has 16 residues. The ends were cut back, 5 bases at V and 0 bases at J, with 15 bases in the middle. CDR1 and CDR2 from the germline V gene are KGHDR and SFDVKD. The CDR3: CATSALGEDYQETQYF. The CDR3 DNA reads TGTGCCACCAGTGCCCTGGGGGAAGACTACCAAGAGACCCAGTACTTC.

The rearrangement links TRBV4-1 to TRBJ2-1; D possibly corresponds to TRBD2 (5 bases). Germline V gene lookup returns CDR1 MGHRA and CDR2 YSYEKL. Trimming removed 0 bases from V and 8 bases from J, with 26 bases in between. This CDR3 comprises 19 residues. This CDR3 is CASSQEWEQPLYGDHEQFF. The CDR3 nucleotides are TGCGCCAGCAGCCAAGAATGGGAGCAGCCACTATACGGTGACCATGAGCAGTTCTTC.

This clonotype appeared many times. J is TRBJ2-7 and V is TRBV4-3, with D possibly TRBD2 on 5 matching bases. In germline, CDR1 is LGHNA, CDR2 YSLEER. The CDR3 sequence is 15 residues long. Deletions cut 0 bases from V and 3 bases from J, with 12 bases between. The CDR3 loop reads CASSQEVGLYYEQYF. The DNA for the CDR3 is TGCGCCAGCAGCCAAGAGGTTGGACTCTACTACGAGCAGTACTTC.

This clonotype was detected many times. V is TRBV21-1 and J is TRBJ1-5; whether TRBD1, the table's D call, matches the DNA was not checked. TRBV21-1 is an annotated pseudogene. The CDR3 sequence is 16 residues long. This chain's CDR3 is CASSKDRWDGYQPQHF. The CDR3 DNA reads TGTGCCAGCAGCAAAGATCGCTGGGACGGTTATCAGCCCCAGCATTTT.

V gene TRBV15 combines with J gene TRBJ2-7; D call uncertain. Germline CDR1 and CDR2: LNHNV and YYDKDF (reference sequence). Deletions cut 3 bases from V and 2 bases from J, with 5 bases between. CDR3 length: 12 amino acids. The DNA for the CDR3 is TGTGCCACCAGCAGGGGCGCCTACGAGCAGTACTTC. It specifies CATSRGAYEQYF.

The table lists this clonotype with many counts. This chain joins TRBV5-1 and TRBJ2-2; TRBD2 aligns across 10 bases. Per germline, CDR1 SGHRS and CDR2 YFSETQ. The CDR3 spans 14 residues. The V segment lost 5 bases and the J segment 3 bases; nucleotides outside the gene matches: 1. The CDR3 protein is CASRGTSDTGELFF. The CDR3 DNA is TGCGCCAGCAGGGGGACTAGCGACACCGGGGAGCTGTTTTTT.

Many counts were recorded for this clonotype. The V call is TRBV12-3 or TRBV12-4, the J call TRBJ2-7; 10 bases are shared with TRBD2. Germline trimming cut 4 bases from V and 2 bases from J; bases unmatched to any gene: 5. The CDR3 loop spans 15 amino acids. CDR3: CASSYTSGETYEQYF. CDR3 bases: TGTGCCAGCAGTTACACTAGCGGGGAGACCTACGAGCAGTACTTC.

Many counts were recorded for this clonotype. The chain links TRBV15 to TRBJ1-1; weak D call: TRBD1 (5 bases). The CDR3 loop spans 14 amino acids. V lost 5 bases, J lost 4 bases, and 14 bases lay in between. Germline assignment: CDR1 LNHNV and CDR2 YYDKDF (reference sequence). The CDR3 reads CATSVLGGGTEAFF. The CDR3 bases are TGTGCCACCAGCGTTTTGGGGGGGGGCACTGAAGCTTTCTTT.

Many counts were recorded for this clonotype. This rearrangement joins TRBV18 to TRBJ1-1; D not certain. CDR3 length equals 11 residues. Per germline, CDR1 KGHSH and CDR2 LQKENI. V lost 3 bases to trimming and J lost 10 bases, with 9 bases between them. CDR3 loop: CASSPGVVAFF. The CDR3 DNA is TGTGCCAGCTCACCTGGGGTTGTAGCTTTCTTT.

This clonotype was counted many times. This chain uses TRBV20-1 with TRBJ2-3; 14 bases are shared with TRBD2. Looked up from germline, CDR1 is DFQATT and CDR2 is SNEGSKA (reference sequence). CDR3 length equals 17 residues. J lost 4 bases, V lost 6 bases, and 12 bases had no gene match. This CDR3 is CSARLAGGRGRSDTQYF. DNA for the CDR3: TGCAGTGCGCGACTAGCGGGGGGGCGGGGTAGGTCAGATACGCAGTATTTT.

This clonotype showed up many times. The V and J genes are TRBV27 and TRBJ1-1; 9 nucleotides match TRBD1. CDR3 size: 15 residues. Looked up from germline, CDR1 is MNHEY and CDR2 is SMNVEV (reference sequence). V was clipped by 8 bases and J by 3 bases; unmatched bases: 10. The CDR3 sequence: CASRNSGTGYTEAFF. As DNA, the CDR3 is TGTGCCAGCCGGAACTCCGGGACAGGGTACACTGAAGCTTTCTTT.

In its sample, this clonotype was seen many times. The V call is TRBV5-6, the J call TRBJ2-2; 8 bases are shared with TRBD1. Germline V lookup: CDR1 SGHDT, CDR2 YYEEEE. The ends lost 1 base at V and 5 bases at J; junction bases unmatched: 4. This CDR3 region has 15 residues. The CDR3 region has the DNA TGTGCCAGCAGCTTGACAGGGGGAGATACCGGGGAGCTGTTTTTT. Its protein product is CASSLTGGDTGELFF.

The CDR3 DNA sequence: TGTACCATCACCCTGAGAGGGGCATCGGTCGGGCCACTGGCAGATACGCAGTATTTT. It is translated as CTITLRGASVGPLADTQYF. The chain has TRBV12-3 or TRBV12-4 and TRBJ2-3, with D perhaps being TRBD1 or TRBD2 (5 bases each). This CDR3 is built from 19 residues.

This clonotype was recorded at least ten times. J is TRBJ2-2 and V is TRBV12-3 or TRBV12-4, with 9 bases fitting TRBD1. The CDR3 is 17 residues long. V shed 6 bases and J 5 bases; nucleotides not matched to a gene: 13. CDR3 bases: TGTGCCAGCAGCCCCACCCCCGGGACAGGGAAGACCGGGGAGCTGTTTTTT. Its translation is CASSPTPGTGKTGELFF.

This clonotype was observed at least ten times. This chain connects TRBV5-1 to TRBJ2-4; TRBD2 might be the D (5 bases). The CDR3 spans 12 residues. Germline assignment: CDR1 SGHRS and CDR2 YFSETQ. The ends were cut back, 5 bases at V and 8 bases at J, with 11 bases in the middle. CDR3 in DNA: TGCGCCAGCAGTAAAGCCGGGGACATTCAGTACTTC. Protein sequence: CASSKAGDIQYF.

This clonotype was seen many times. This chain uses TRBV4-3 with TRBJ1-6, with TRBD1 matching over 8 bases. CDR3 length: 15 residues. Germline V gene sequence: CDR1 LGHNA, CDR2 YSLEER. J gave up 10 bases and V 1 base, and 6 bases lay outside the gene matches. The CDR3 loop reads CASSQAGRGHSPLHF. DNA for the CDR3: TGCGCCAGCAGCCAAGCGGGCAGGGGGCACTCACCCCTCCACTTT.

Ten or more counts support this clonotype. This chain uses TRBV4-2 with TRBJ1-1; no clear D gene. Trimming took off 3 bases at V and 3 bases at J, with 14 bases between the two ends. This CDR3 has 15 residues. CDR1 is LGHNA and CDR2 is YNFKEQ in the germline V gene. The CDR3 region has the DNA TGTGCCAGCAGCCAGACGGGGTCCCTTCACACTGAAGCTTTCTTT. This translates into CASSQTGSLHTEAFF.

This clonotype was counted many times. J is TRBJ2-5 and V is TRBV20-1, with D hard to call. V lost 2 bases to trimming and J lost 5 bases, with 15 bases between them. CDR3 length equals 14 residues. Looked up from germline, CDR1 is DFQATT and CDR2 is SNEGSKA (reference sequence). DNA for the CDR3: TGCAGTGCTAGAAGGCAGACTCTAGGGGAGACCCAGTACTTC. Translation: CSARRQTLGETQYF.

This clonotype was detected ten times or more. CDR3 in amino acids: CASGSEISNYGYTF. The CDR3 DNA follows: TGTGCCAGCGGGTCGGAGATCTCTAACTATGGCTACACCTTC. The chain links TRBV28 to TRBJ1-2; no reliable D call. CDR3 length: 14 amino acids. Trimming removed 8 bases from V and 0 bases from J, with 13 bases in between. The germline V gene encodes CDR1 MDHEN and CDR2 SYDVKM.

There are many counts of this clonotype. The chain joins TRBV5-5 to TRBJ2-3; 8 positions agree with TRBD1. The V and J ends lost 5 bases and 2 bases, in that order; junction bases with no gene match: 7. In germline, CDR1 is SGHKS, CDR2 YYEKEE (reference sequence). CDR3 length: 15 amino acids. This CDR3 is CASSSGQALTDTQYF. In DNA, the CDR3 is TGTGCCAGCAGTTCGGGACAGGCCCTCACAGATACGCAGTATTTT.

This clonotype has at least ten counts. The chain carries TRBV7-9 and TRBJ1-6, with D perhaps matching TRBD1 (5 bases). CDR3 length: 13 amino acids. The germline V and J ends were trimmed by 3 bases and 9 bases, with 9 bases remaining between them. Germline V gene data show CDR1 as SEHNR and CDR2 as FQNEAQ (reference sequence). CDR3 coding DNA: TGTGCCAGCAGCTTGGAACAGGCTTCACCCCTCCACTTT. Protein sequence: CASSLEQASPLHF.

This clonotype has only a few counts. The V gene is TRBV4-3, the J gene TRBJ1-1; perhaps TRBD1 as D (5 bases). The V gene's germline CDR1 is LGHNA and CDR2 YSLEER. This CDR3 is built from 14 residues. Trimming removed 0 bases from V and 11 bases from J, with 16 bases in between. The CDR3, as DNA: TGCGCCAGCAGCCAAGATCTCCAGGGTGGCTCGGCTTTCTTT. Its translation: CASSQDLQGGSAFF.

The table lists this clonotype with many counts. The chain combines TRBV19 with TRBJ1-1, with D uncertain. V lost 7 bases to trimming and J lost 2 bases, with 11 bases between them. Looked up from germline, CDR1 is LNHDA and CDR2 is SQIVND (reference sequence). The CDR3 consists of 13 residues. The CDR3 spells CASNPRENTEAFF. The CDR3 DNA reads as TGTGCCAGTAATCCTCGGGAAAACACTGAAGCTTTCTTT.

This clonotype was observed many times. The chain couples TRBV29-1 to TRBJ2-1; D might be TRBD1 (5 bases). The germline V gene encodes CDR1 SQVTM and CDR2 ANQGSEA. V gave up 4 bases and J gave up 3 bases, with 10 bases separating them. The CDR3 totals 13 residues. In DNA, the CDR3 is TGCAGCGTTGGTAGGGGTCTCTACAATGAGCAGTTCTTC. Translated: CSVGRGLYNEQFF.

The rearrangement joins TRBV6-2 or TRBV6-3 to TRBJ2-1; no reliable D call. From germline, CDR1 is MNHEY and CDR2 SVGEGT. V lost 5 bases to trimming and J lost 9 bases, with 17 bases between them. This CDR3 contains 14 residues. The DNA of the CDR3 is TGTGCCAGCAGTAAACGTTTAAAGGAGATTGAGCAGTTCTTC. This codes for CASSKRLKEIEQFF.

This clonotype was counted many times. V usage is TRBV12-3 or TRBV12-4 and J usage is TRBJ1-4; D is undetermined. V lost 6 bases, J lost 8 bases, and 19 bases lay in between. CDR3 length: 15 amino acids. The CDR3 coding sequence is TGTGCCAGCAGCTTCCTGGGTTTCGCCCAGGAAAAACTGTTTTTT. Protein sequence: CASSFLGFAQEKLFF.

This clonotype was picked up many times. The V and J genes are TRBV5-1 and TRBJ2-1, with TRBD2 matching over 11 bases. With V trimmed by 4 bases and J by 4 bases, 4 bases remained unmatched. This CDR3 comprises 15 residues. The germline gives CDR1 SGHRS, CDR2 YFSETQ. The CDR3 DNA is TGCGCCAGCAGCCCCGCTAGCGGGGGGTACAATGAGCAGTTCTTC. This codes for CASSPASGGYNEQFF.